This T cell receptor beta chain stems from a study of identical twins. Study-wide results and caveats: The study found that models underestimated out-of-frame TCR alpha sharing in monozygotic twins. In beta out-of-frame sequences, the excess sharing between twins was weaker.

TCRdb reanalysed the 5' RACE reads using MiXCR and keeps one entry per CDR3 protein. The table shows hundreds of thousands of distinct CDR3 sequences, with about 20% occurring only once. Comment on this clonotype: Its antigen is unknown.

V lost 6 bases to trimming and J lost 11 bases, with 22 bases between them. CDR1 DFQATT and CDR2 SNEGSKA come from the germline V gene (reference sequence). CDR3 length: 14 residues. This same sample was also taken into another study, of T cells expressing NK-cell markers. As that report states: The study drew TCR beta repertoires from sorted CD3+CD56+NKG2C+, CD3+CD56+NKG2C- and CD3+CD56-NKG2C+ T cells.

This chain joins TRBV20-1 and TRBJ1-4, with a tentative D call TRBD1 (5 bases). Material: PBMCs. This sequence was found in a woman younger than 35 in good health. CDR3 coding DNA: TGCAGTGCATACCGGGGAGGGCTGAGGGGTAAACTGTTTTTT. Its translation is CSAYRGGLRGKLFF.